A selection of T cell receptor beta chains follows, all from one sample in a study of blood T cell repertoires in COVID-19. Profiling relied on immunoSEQ multiplex PCR, and the TCRdb table lists in-frame clones only, not all of them. Counted here are 85,000 to 95,000 clones, 88% occurring once; the ten biggest clones make up roughly 0.51%. Sample: peripheral blood. These receptors were collected from a man aged 55 to 70 with acute or convalescent COVID-19. CDR3s include the opening cysteine and the closing phenylalanine or tryptophan. Fields, in order: CDR3 protein, V gene, clone size. The size field is filled for only some rows; it gives once, few, many or a size class.

CAISECILRECNEQFF | TRBV10-3 | NA
CASSLVGSFSGNTIYF | TRBV5-1 | NA
CASSPPSRTDTQYF | TRBV18 | NA
CASSLTSGGSYEQYF | TRBV5-4 | NA
CASSQGASNQPQHF | TRBV3-1/TRBV3-2 | NA
CASSSLAGVNTGELFF | TRBV7-7 | NA
CASKTQETQYF | TRBV2 | NA
CASSYGGANNQPQHF | TRBV6-5 | NA
CASSVGVWGQMGTEAFF | TRBV9 | NA
CASSGQGTTNEKLFF | TRBV19 | NA
CASSATGGETQYF | TRBV21-1 | NA
CASSQQGNYGYTF | TRBV11-1 | NA
CASSLTRGGYNTEAFF | TRBV7-8 | NA
CASSKGTGRKSDTQYF | TRBV3-1/TRBV3-2 | NA
CASSFLGGANGVTQYF | TRBV5-6 | NA
CSAAHGVTEAFF | TRBV29-1 | NA
CASSSGQTNMNTEAFF | TRBV6-5 | NA
CASRGAGDTGELFF | TRBV6-1 | NA
CASSEGAGGGTGELFF | TRBV7-9 | few
CAIRGVSGRAGSYNEQFF | TRBV10-3 | NA
CARTGTGVVNEQFF | TRBV10-1 | NA
CASSQGRPAYEQYF | TRBV3-1/TRBV3-2 | NA
CASSPLGGLLEAFF | TRBV5-6 | NA
CATSDLTGQGVYGYTF | TRBV24-1 | NA
CASSSGLAAEQFF | TRBV7-9 | NA
CATSDSGDNQPQHF | TRBV24-1 | NA
CASSLGRGRENTEAFF | TRBV27 | NA
CASRGSGELFF | TRBV6-5 | NA
CAWSLGSPETQYF | TRBV30 | NA
CAWSRTNRVGTEAFF | TRBV30 | NA
CASSYEPRFDGYTF | TRBV6-6 | NA
CASSEAMRSSPLHF | TRBV6-1 | NA
CAWSRQGGETQYF | TRBV30 | NA
CSGTQGLNTEAFF | TRBV29-1 | NA
CASSSISGQADSGNTIYF | TRBV5-6 | NA
CATSMRTNEKLFF | TRBV2 | NA
CASSSAAGIMNTEAFF | TRBV5-1 | NA
CASSPVAAPSTDTQYF | TRBV28 | NA
CASSQPGHGTEAFF | TRBV3-1/TRBV3-2 | NA
CASSFQTSGSNEQFF | TRBV11-2 | NA
CASSGDRGHQPQHF | TRBV2 | NA
CASRRTGTDTYEQYF | TRBV6-5 | NA